One and the same sample provided the 9 T cell receptor beta chains below, sequenced in a study of cytomegalovirus exposure and HLA in healthy donors. The assay was immunoSEQ multiplex PCR, and TCRdb's table has in-frame clones only and misses some. Of fewer than 200,000 clones detected, roughly nine tenths appear once; the ten largest clones hold 6% to 8%. Sequencing was done on a sample of PBMCs. These receptors originate from a man aged 25-45 years in good health and CMV-seropositive.

The chain is built from TRBV2 and TRBJ1-1, with D possibly matching TRBD1 (5 bases). The CDR3 extends over 13 amino acids. Germline lookup yields CDR1 SNHLY and CDR2 FYNNEI. The V end lost 8 bases, the J end lost 2 bases, and 12 bases lay between the germline ends. DNA of the CDR3: TGTGCCAGCTTTGAGGGGCCTAACACTGAAGCTTTCTTT. Amino acid sequence: CASFEGPNTEAFF.

As for this clone: Other nucleotide sequences in the sample specify the same CDR3. The chain links TRBV4-3 to TRBJ1-5, with D uncertain. The CDR3 contains 15 residues. The V and J ends lost 0 bases and 4 bases respectively, with 10 bases between them. Looked up from germline, CDR1 is LGHNA and CDR2 is YSLEER. The CDR3 reads CASSQDLKGNQPQHF. DNA of the CDR3: TGCGCCAGCAGCCAAGATCTAAAGGGAAATCAGCCCCAGCATTTT.

This chain joins TRBV5-1 and TRBJ2-5; D remains unclear. Trimming pared 7 bases from V and 4 bases from J, leaving 8 bases between. The CDR3 has 11 residues. Per the germline V gene, CDR1 is SGHRS and CDR2 is YFSETQ. The CDR3 loop reads CASGPLETQYF. The CDR3 DNA reads TGCGCCAGCGGACCCCTAGAGACCCAGTACTTC.

The CDR3 loop reads CASSLDHPDGFLNTEAFF. The CDR3, as DNA: TGTGCCAGCAGTCTCGATCATCCGGACGGTTTTCTGAACACTGAAGCTTTCTTT. The genes are TRBV28 and TRBJ1-1; D is unclear. V shed 5 bases and J shed 0 bases, with 22 bases lying between them. The CDR3 runs 18 residues. Germline V lookup: CDR1 MDHEN, CDR2 SYDVKM.

The chain is built from TRBV9 and TRBJ1-2; 7 nucleotides align to TRBD1. The J segment lost 4 bases and the V segment lost 3 bases, leaving 6 bases of the junction unmatched. The germline V gene encodes CDR1 SGDLS and CDR2 YYNGEE. This CDR3 has 14 residues. Written as DNA, the CDR3 is TGTGCCAGCAGCGAGACAGGGCTAGGCTATGGCTACACCTTC. This gives the protein CASSETGLGYGYTF.

The V and J genes are TRBV2 and TRBJ2-5, with D possibly being TRBD1 or TRBD2 (5 bases each). This CDR3 is 13 amino acids long. Per germline, CDR1 SNHLY and CDR2 FYNNEI. Trimming removed 7 bases at V and 3 bases at J, with 12 bases between. The CDR3 region has the DNA TGTGCCAGCATACGGGGACCTGAAGAGACCCAGTACTTC. It yields the protein CASIRGPEETQYF.

This chain connects TRBV28 to TRBJ1-2; no clear D. CDR3 length equals 12 residues. Trimming removed 6 bases from V and 4 bases from J, with 9 bases in between. CDR1 is MDHEN, CDR2 SYDVKM, per germline. The CDR3 DNA reads as TGTGCCAGCAGACCTCGCCCCTATGGCTACACCTTC. It translates to CASRPRPYGYTF.

The chain employs TRBV5-1 and TRBJ2-2; D not resolved. The CDR3 consists of 15 residues. The V gene's germline CDR1 is SGHRS and CDR2 YFSETQ. V was pared by 0 bases and J by 0 bases, with 6 bases between. The chain's CDR3 is CASSLGTPNTGELFF. Written as DNA, the CDR3 is TGCGCCAGCAGCTTGGGCACGCCGAACACCGGGGAGCTGTTTTTT.

The chain couples TRBV28 to TRBJ2-7, with 7 nucleotides matching TRBD1. The J segment lost 2 bases and the V segment lost 5 bases, leaving 9 bases of the junction unmatched. Germline CDR1 MDHEN, CDR2 SYDVKM. The CDR3 runs 15 residues. The chain's CDR3 is CASSPEGARTYEQYF. CDR3 coding DNA: TGTGCCAGCAGTCCCGAGGGGGCCCGGACCTACGAGCAGTACTTC.